What follows is one T cell receptor beta chain and its context. The target antigen is unknown. Data came from immunoSEQ multiplex PCR; TCRdb stores just in-frame clones and leaves some out. The sample holds roughly 80,000 clones, approximately 93% seen once. The entry originates in a study of cytomegalovirus exposure and HLA in healthy donors. Whole-study context: The approximately 120 validation repertoires were produced on the same platform as the roughly 670 repertoires of the first cohort. This was reported in a later analysis. General observations from the study: For cytomegalovirus status, the classifier reportedly gave diagnoses with high specificity and sensitivity. A list of about 180 TCR beta chains associated with cytomegalovirus was given. The dataset shows that most TCR sequences were rare, while some public TCRs occurred in many donors.

Germline V gene lookup returns CDR1 SGHRS and CDR2 YFSETQ. The CDR3 spans 16 residues. The V gene lost 4 bases and the J gene lost 7 bases, with 21 bases spanning the gap. Sample: PBMCs. The chain links TRBV5-1 to TRBJ1-3, with a weak D call TRBD1 (5 bases). This TCR derives from a man aged 18 to 30 in good health and CMV-seronegative. The CDR3 here is CASSEGQPGLGNTIYF. The CDR3 DNA reads TGCGCCAGCAGCGAAGGCCAGCCAGGGCTTGGTAACACCATATATTTT.